The entry below gives a single T cell receptor beta chain sequence along with its context. Its antigen specificity is not known. No much larger clone is present one base from it, and per-base qualities are unavailable. Libraries were made using the immunoSEQ multiplex PCR assay. For the multiplex PCR, a mixture combining 60 forward primers for TCR Vbeta segments and 13 reverse primers for TCR Jbeta segments was used. A multiplex PCR assay on genomic DNA amplified the CDR3 region of rearranged TCR beta genes. The Illumina HiSeq System was used to sequence the amplified TCR beta libraries as 87-base-pair reads. The published analysis was carried out like this. In a later analysis, tens of millions of unique TCR beta chains were counted across the 500 to 850 repertoires, and approximately 11 million of these chains were shared by at least two donors. To remove PCR and sequencing errors, raw reads were error-corrected and collapsed into unique sequences using a nearest-neighbor algorithm that merged closely related sequences. To assign V, D and J gene segments, CDR3 sequences were aligned to IMGT reference sequences. For a sequence to be retained, a match of at least six nucleotides was required to both a V gene segment and a J gene segment. A rearrangement counted as productive if the CDR3 had no stop codons and remained in frame with V and J, and every other rearrangement counted as non-productive. CDR3 was defined by IMGT convention, running from the second conserved V-encoded cysteine to the conserved J-encoded phenylalanine. The earlier analysis of about 560 of the donors excluded any sequence lacking an unambiguous match to a single V gene segment. An earlier analysis of just under 600 of the donors called V segments functional above 56.7% productive rearrangements and segregating when the between-donor standard deviation exceeded 5%. A statistical classification framework was developed to diagnose cytomegalovirus status using the catalog of TCR beta chain sequences. In a later analysis, TCR nucleotide sequences were compared against IMGT/GENE-DB human TR gene sequences so that V and J genes could be assigned. The TCRdist pipeline was used in a later analysis to assign CDR3 sequences and most-parsimonious VDJ recombination scenarios. In a later analysis, each TCR beta chain was defined by its CDR3 amino acid sequence together with its V-gene family, and reads without a unique V-gene family were excluded. As a way to deal with suspected cross-contamination and a sequencing artifact, a later analysis dropped 592 nucleotide sequences that were highly shared and had low generation probability. A later analysis calculated a clonal expansion index for each public chain from normalized within-repertoire ranks of inferred template counts. In a later analysis, generation probabilities were computed using a VDJ recombination model fitted to out-of-frame rearrangements, and the results were checked against IGoR. In a later analysis, hypergeometric tests were used to score TCR-TCR, TCR-HLA and TCR-CMV co-occurrence, with a repertoire-size bias correction applied to TCR pairs. In a later analysis, false discovery rates were estimated by permuting HLA or CMV assignments 20 times. In a later analysis, co-occurring TCRs were grouped using DBSCAN, and TCRdist sequence similarity was added for clustering within HLA-allele-positive subsets. Repertoires with fewer than 30,000 or more than 120,000 public chains were left out of co-occurrence clustering, as were about five repertoires with anomalous nucleotide sharing. TCRdb limited this immuneACCESS table to in-frame rearrangements with V and J called. A share of clones is missing; checked studies link under half to unresolved V genes, and the rest is unexplained. The DNA was the basis for D and trimming; V, J and clone size are from that table. The sample profile shows some 120,000 clones; about four fifths of them were found once. The ten top clones hold roughly a fifth of the sample.

At the junction V is shortened by 1 base and J by 7 bases; bases outside the gene matches: 8. CDR1 SGHTA and CDR2 FQGNSA were looked up in the germline V gene. The CDR3 holds 16 amino acids from the cysteine to the phenylalanine. The entry retains the CDR3 DNA only, 48 bases that are in frame from base 1. In total, just over 650 healthy bone marrow donors made up the cohort. All cohort members were sampled while nominally healthy, although unrecorded immune exposures were likely present. The donor was CMV seropositive and was included in the group of approximately 300 seropositive cohort members. A peripheral blood sample was collected from each donor, and TCR beta sequencing was performed on peripheral blood mononuclear cells. The Qiagen DNeasy Blood Extraction Kit was used to extract genomic DNA from the blood cell samples. The sample originates from a study of cytomegalovirus exposure and HLA in healthy donors (dated by TCRdb to the late 2010s). About the investigation overall: According to an earlier analysis of around 600 of the donors, about 190 million T cells yielded 95 million to 140 million unique TCR beta sequences and about 300 Gb of sequence data. Around 320 gigabases of sequencing data and roughly 90 million unique TCR sequences were included in an early release covering around 650 HLA-typed donors. Of the roughly 400 genotyped donors, around 81% fell in the genetic ancestry cluster associated with self-reported Caucasian donors. The study was designed to test whether signatures of past pathogen exposure could be identified by cataloging public T cell receptors. Using immunosequencing, the study profiled T cell repertoires from 500 to 800 subjects and related those repertoires to cytomegalovirus serostatus. Besides the first cohort of about 730 subjects, a separate validation cohort made up of roughly 120 different subjects was used. To predict cytomegalovirus infection status, the study combined high-throughput TCR immunosequencing, statistical association of individual TCRs with disease status, and machine learning. A later analysis re-examined previously published TCR beta repertoires from more than 600 donors and added high-resolution HLA genotyping to investigate patterns of TCR occurrence. Rather than using new phenotypic data, the later analysis identified candidate immune exposures from TCR beta sequences and from how often those sequences occurred across donors. In an earlier analysis of roughly 600 of the donors, high-throughput TCR beta sequencing was used to judge whether each TCR beta V gene segment behaved as functional or pseudogenic. Alongside the repertoire data, information on donor age, sex, ethnicity and CMV serostatus was compiled. In a later genetic analysis, genome-wide SNP genotypes for about 65% of the 666 donors were used, and that subset was treated as a discovery cohort. All discovery cohort repertoires had been generated using a single sequencing platform. Both class I and class II loci were covered by HLA typing, at four-digit resolution. Typing coverage differed by locus: A, B, C, DRB1 and DQB1 were typed in roughly 629-640 donors, DQA1 in 522, DPA1 in some 610, and DPB1 in about 450. Four or five DR-DQ haplotypes were handled as single units for association and clustering because linkage in the cohort was strong. Across approximately 400 genotyped donors of the cohort, an average of roughly 250,000 unique TCR beta nucleotide sequences per donor were sequenced, and roughly a sixth of those sequences were non-productive. Study-level results and caveats: A few of the identified cytomegalovirus-associated TCR beta chains were confirmed in vitro to be specific for cytomegalovirus antigens. The cohort was sequenced for TCR beta chains only, and without alpha or paired-chain data the features that could be detected were limited. In a later analysis, most CMV-associated TCR beta chains were found to appear HLA-restricted, with HLA associations seemingly driven largely by CMV exposure. Because some donors lacked HLA typing at each locus, the association tests relied only on the typed subset. Several of the top co-occurrence clusters appeared to be linked to parvovirus B19, influenza, CMV and Epstein-Barr virus, according to a later analysis. The authors suggested that the approach could potentially be extended to other disease states and immunological phenotypes. Broadly in line with IMGT annotations, most TCR beta V segments showed up in productive rearrangements about 87% or about 30% of the time in an earlier analysis of 587 of the donors. Compared with the roughly 700-donor mean, donors in an Asian-associated ancestry cluster had fewer N-insertions in productive TCRs, according to a later genetic analysis. Because counts were too low, about 18 rarely observed V segments, including chromosome 9 orphons, were excluded from the earlier analysis of fewer than 650 of the donors. A cluster of highly shared sequence variants was judged likely to be a technical artifact of the sequencing pipeline. In a later analysis, TCR association rates were found to vary across HLA loci, with the most associated TCRs seen for DRB1 alleles and the fewest for HLA-C alleles. The study gave a list of 150 to 200 TCR beta chains associated with cytomegalovirus. In a later analysis, HLA-associated TCR beta chains were found to be more clonally expanded and to have lower generation probabilities than equally common non-associated chains. The classifier was reported to diagnose cytomegalovirus status with high specificity and sensitivity in both the original and validation cohorts. Assigning TCR associations to individual alleles was difficult when HLA alleles, especially DR and DQ, strongly co-occurred. A further reported finding was that TCR beta sequences accurately predicted the HLA-A and HLA-B alleles for most subjects in the first cohort. The 87-base-pair reads could not distinguish some IMGT-functional V segments, including TRBV6-2 and TRBV6-3, so those segments were excluded. A later analysis associated 16,951 TCR beta sequences with specific HLA alleles at a false discovery rate of 0.05. V-gene and J-gene trimming of TCR beta chains was associated with a missense DCLRE1C variant in a later genetic analysis, and the association was replicated in an independent cohort. The only immune exposure information available for the cohort was CMV serostatus. Most TCR sequences were seen in very few donors, while some public TCRs were found in many individuals. Sequencing depth was assumed to be roughly uniform across donors in the presence/absence analyses, though that assumption may not hold. Linkage disequilibrium might explain the correlated functional status among segregating V segments, but an unknown experimental factor could not be ruled out.

Input material: PBMCs. Recombination linked TRBV7-2 to TRBJ2-1; TRBD1 aligns with 9 central bases. This receptor was taken from a young man in good health and CMV-seropositive. The CDR3 reads as follows: CASSLGSTGGKNEQFF. The DNA is as follows: TGTGCCAGCAGCTTAGGGTCGACAGGGGGGAAGAATGAGCAGTTCTTC.